Listed below are T cell receptor beta chains from one sample, sequenced in a study of T cell responses to AZD1222 COVID-19 vaccine. Sequencing used immunoSEQ multiplex PCR; TCRdb keeps in-frame clones, though not all of them. The data hold roughly 130,000 clones, with roughly 90% observed a single time. This sample comprised peripheral blood, obtained on day 0 of AZD1222 vaccination. These receptors were taken from an adult in good health. The CDR3 runs from the conserved cysteine through the conserved F or W. Fields, in order: CDR3 protein, CDR3 DNA, clone size, J gene, V gene, D gene. A D gene is named only where the DNA matches it firmly. Clone size is shown for a subset of rows, as once, few, many or a class of expanded clone.

CDR3aa: CASKGAEAFF
CDR3nt: TGTGCCAGCAAGGGGGCTGAAGCTTTCTTT
abundance: once
j_gene: TRBJ1-1
v_gene: TRBV2
d_gene: -

CDR3aa: CAWSRVGYGYTF
CDR3nt: TGTGCCTGGAGCAGGGTGGGCTATGGCTACACCTTC
abundance: -
j_gene: TRBJ1-2
v_gene: TRBV30
d_gene: -

CDR3aa: CATSDPGGQTGNEQFF
CDR3nt: TGTGCCACCAGTGACCCCGGGGGGCAAACAGGTAATGAGCAGTTCTTC
abundance: -
j_gene: TRBJ2-1
v_gene: TRBV24-1
d_gene: -

CDR3aa: CASRTGQAKGPQHF
CDR3nt: TGTGCCAGTAGAACGGGACAGGCCAAGGGGCCCCAGCATTTT
abundance: -
j_gene: TRBJ1-5
v_gene: TRBV19
d_gene: TRBD1

CDR3aa: CASSEGGRGRSPLHF
CDR3nt: TGTGCCAGCAGTGAAGGGGGGCGAGGGCGATCACCCCTCCACTTT
abundance: few
j_gene: TRBJ1-6
v_gene: TRBV6-1
d_gene: -

CDR3aa: CASSLRDRALLGKETQYF
CDR3nt: TGCGCCAGCAGCTTGCGTGACAGGGCCCTCCTAGGGAAAGAGACCCAGTACTTC
abundance: -
j_gene: TRBJ2-5
v_gene: TRBV5-1
d_gene: TRBD1

CDR3aa: CASSAPLAQYF
CDR3nt: TGTGCCAGCAGCGCCCCGTTGGCGCAGTATTTT
abundance: -
j_gene: TRBJ2-3
v_gene: TRBV9
d_gene: -

CDR3aa: CASSVVGGENTEAFF
CDR3nt: TGCGCCAGCAGTGTCGTTGGGGGAGAGAACACTGAAGCTTTCTTT
abundance: -
j_gene: TRBJ1-1
v_gene: TRBV10-2
d_gene: -

CDR3aa: CASSIEVGRINQPQHF
CDR3nt: TGTGCCAGTAGTATAGAAGTCGGCAGGATAAATCAGCCCCAGCATTTT
abundance: -
j_gene: TRBJ1-5
v_gene: TRBV19
d_gene: -

CDR3aa: CSVQLGRDYGEAFF
CDR3nt: TGCAGCGTCCAACTCGGCAGGGATTACGGTGAAGCTTTCTTT
abundance: once
j_gene: TRBJ1-1
v_gene: TRBV29-1
d_gene: -

CDR3aa: CASSLLENTEAFF
CDR3nt: TGTGCCAGCAGTTTACTTGAAAACACTGAAGCTTTCTTT
abundance: -
j_gene: TRBJ1-1
v_gene: TRBV27
d_gene: -

CDR3aa: CASSYSDEKLFF
CDR3nt: TGTGCCAGCAGTTACTCGGACGAAAAACTGTTTTTT
abundance: -
j_gene: TRBJ1-4
v_gene: TRBV6-2/TRBV6-3
d_gene: -

CDR3aa: CASSQVTEYEQYF
CDR3nt: TGTGCCAGCAGCCAGGTAACAGAATACGAGCAGTACTTC
abundance: -
j_gene: TRBJ2-7
v_gene: TRBV3-1/TRBV3-2
d_gene: -

CDR3aa: CASSSGQGPNYGYTF
CDR3nt: TGCGCCAGCAGCTCCGGACAAGGACCTAACTATGGCTACACCTTC
abundance: -
j_gene: TRBJ1-2
v_gene: TRBV5-1
d_gene: -

CDR3aa: CASRVAGGNYEQYF
CDR3nt: TGTGCCAGCAGGGTGGCGGGGGGAAACTACGAGCAGTACTTC
abundance: -
j_gene: TRBJ2-7
v_gene: TRBV7-9
d_gene: TRBD2

CDR3aa: CASSEYRFTEAFF
CDR3nt: TGCGCCAGCAGTGAGTACAGGTTCACTGAAGCTTTCTTT
abundance: -
j_gene: TRBJ1-1
v_gene: TRBV10-1
d_gene: -

CDR3aa: CASLKGGSGETQYF
CDR3nt: TGTGCCTCCCTGAAGGGCGGGAGTGGAGAGACCCAGTACTTC
abundance: -
j_gene: TRBJ2-5
v_gene: TRBV6-5
d_gene: TRBD2

CDR3aa: CASSSGPSYEQYF
CDR3nt: TGTGCCAGTAGTAGCGGTCCCTCCTACGAGCAGTACTTC
abundance: once
j_gene: TRBJ2-7
v_gene: TRBV19
d_gene: -

CDR3aa: CASRQDGTSGYSTDTQYF
CDR3nt: TGTGCCAGCAGGCAAGATGGGACTAGCGGGTACAGCACAGATACGCAGTATTTT
abundance: -
j_gene: TRBJ2-3
v_gene: TRBV3-1/TRBV3-2
d_gene: TRBD2

CDR3aa: CASSTLTGLAASYEQYF
CDR3nt: TGTGCCAGCAGCACCCTTACAGGGCTAGCGGCCTCCTACGAGCAGTACTTC
abundance: once
j_gene: TRBJ2-7
v_gene: TRBV3-1/TRBV3-2
d_gene: -

CDR3aa: CASSPQGNGYTF
CDR3nt: TGTGCCAGCAGTCCTCAGGGTAATGGCTACACCTTC
abundance: -
j_gene: TRBJ1-2
v_gene: TRBV27
d_gene: -

CDR3aa: CASSAWDRGYEQYF
CDR3nt: TGTGCCAGCAGCGCCTGGGACAGGGGCTACGAGCAGTACTTC
abundance: -
j_gene: TRBJ2-7
v_gene: TRBV9
d_gene: TRBD1

CDR3aa: CASSLGTSLTQFF
CDR3nt: TGTGCCAGCAGCTTGGGGACTAGTCTGACCCAGTTCTTC
abundance: -
j_gene: TRBJ2-1
v_gene: TRBV11-2
d_gene: TRBD2

CDR3aa: CASSPRTGKHSNTEAFF
CDR3nt: TGTGCCAGCTCACCACGGACTGGGAAACATTCGAACACTGAAGCTTTCTTT
abundance: -
j_gene: TRBJ1-1
v_gene: TRBV18
d_gene: -

CDR3aa: CASDRGRDTEAFF
CDR3nt: TGTGCCAGCGACAGGGGGCGGGACACTGAAGCTTTCTTT
abundance: -
j_gene: TRBJ1-1
v_gene: TRBV18
d_gene: TRBD1

CDR3aa: CASSVQAGPLSHEQYF
CDR3nt: TGTGCCAGCAGCGTCCAAGCGGGCCCTTTGAGCCACGAGCAGTACTTC
abundance: -
j_gene: TRBJ2-7
v_gene: TRBV9
d_gene: -

CDR3aa: CASGPGLAGTDTQYF
CDR3nt: TGCGCCAGCGGCCCGGGACTAGCGGGAACTGATACGCAGTATTTT
abundance: -
j_gene: TRBJ2-3
v_gene: TRBV5-1
d_gene: TRBD2

CDR3aa: CASSSRTYTYQPQHF
CDR3nt: TGTGCCAGCAGTAGCCGGACTTATACTTATCAGCCCCAGCATTTT
abundance: -
j_gene: TRBJ1-5
v_gene: TRBV7-8
d_gene: -